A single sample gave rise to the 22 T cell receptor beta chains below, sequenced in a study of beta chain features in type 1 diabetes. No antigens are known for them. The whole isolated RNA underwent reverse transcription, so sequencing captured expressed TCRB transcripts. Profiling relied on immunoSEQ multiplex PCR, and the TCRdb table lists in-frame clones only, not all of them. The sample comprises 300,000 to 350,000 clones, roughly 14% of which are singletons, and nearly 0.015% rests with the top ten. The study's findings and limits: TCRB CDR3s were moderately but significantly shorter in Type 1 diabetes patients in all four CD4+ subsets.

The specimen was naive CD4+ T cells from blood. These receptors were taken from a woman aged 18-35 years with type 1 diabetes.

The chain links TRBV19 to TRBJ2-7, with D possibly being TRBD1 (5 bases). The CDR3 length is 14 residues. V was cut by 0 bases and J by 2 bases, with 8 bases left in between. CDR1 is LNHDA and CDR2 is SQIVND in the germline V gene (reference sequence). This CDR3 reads CASSIEDNTYEQYF. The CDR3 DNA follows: TGTGCCAGTAGTATAGAGGACAATACCTACGAGCAGTACTTC.

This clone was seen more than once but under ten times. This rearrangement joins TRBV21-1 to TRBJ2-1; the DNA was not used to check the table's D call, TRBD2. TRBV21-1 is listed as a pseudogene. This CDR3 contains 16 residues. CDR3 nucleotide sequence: TGTGCCAGCAGCAAAGTGGGTCTAGCGTTGATCGATGAGCAGTTCTTC. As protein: CASSKVGLALIDEQFF.

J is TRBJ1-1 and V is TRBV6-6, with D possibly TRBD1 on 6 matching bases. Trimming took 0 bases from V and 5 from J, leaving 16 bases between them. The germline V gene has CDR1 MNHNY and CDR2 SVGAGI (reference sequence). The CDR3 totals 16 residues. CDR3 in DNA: TGTGCCAGCAGTTACTCGGATGGCAGGGGCCGGACTGAAGCTTTCTTT. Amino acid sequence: CASSYSDGRGRTEAFF.

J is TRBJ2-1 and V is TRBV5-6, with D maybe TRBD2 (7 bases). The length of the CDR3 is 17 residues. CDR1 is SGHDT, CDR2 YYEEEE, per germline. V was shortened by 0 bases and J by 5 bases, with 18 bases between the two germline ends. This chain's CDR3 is CASSLARRGGWNNEQFF. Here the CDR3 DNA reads TGTGCCAGCAGCTTGGCCCGGAGGGGGGGCTGGAACAATGAGCAGTTCTTC. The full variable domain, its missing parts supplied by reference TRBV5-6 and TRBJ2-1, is DAGVTQSPTHLIKTRGQQVTLRCSPKSGHDTVSWYQQALGQGPQFIFQYYEEEERQRGNFPDRFSGHQFPNYSSELNVNALLLGDSALYLCASSLARRGGWNNEQFFGPGTRLTVL.

The DNA for the CDR3 is TGTGCCAGCAGCTTGGTAGCGGGAGGGTACAATGAGCAGTTCTTC. Amino acids: CASSLVAGGYNEQFF. V and J are TRBV5-6 and TRBJ2-1; 11 nucleotides line up with TRBD2. After removal of 0 bases from V and 4 bases from J, the junction contained 0 bases not matched to a gene. The CDR3 sequence is 15 residues long. CDR1 is SGHDT and CDR2 is YYEEEE in the germline V gene. Combining the CDR3 with reference TRBV5-6 and TRBJ2-1 gives the whole variable domain DAGVTQSPTHLIKTRGQQVTLRCSPKSGHDTVSWYQQALGQGPQFIFQYYEEEERQRGNFPDRFSGHQFPNYSSELNVNALLLGDSALYLCASSLVAGGYNEQFFGPGTRLTVL.

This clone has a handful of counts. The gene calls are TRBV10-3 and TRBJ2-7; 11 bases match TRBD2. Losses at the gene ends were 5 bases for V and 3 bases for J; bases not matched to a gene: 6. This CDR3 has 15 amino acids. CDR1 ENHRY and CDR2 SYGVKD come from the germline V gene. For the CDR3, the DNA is TGTGCCATCAGTCCCGGGACTAGCGGAAACTACGAGCAGTACGTC. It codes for CAISPGTSGNYEQYV.

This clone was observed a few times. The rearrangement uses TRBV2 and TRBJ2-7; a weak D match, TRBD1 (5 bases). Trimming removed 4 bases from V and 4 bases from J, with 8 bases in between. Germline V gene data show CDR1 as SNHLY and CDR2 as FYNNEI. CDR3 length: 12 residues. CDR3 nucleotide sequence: TGTGCCAGCAGTGCCCAGGGTTACGAGCAGTACGTC. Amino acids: CASSAQGYEQYV.

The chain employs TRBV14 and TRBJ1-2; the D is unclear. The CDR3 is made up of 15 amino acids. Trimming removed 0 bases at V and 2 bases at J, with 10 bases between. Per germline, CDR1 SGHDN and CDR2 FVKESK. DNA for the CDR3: TGTGCCAGCAGCCAAGATAATTCAGGAAACTATGGCTACACCTTC. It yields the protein CASSQDNSGNYGYTF.

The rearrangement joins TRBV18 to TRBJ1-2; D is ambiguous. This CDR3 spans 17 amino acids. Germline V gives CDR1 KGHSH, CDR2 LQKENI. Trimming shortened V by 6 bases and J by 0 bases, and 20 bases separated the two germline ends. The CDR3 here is CASSPRRTDPSNYGYTF. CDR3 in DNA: TGTGCCAGCTCCCCCCGTAGGACTGATCCTTCTAACTATGGCTACACCTTC.

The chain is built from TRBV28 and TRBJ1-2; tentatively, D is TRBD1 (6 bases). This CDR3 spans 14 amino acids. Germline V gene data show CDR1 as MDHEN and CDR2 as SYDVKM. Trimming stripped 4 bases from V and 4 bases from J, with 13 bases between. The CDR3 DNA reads TGTGCCAGCAGTTCCCAGGGGCGGTTCTATGGCTACACCTTC. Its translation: CASSSQGRFYGYTF.

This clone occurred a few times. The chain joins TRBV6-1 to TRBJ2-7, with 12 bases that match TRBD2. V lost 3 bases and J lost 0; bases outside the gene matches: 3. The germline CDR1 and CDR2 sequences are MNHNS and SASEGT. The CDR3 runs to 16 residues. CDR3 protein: CASSDPSGRASYEQYF. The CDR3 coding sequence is TGTGCCAGCAGTGACCCTAGCGGGAGGGCCTCCTACGAGCAGTACTTC.

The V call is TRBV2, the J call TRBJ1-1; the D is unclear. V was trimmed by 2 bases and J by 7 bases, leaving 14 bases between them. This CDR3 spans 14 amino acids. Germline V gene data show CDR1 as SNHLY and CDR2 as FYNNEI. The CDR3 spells CASSERMVAYEAFF. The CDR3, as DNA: TGTGCCAGCAGTGAAAGGATGGTAGCCTATGAAGCTTTCTTT.

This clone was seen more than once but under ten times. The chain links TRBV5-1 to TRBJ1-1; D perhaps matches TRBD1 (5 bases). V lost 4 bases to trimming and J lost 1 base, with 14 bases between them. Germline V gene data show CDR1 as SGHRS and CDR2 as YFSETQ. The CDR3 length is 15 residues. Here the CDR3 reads CASSLTGDRNTEAFF. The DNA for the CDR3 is TGCGCCAGCAGCCTTACAGGAGACCGGAACACTGAAGCTTTCTTT.

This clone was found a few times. DNA of the CDR3: TGTGCCAGCAGTCGTACGAGGACAGACATGCCCTACACCTTC. Protein product: CASSRTRTDMPYTF. The chain employs TRBV2 and TRBJ1-2, with TRBD1 as a possible D gene (6 bases). V dropped 5 bases and J dropped 10 bases, with 20 bases sitting between them. The CDR3 covers 14 residues. Germline V CDR1 and CDR2: SNHLY, FYNNEI. The whole variable domain, remainder taken from reference TRBV2 and TRBJ1-2, is EPEVTQTPSHQVTQMGQEVILRCVPISNHLYFYWYRQILGQKVEFLVSFYNNEISEKSEIFDDQFSVERPDGSNFTLKIRSTKLEDSAMYFCASSRTRTDMPYTFGSGTRLTVV.

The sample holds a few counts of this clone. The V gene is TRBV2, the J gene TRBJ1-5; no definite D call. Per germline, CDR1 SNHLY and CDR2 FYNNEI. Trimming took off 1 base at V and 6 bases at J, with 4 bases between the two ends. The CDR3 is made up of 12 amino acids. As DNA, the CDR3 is TGTGCCAGCAGTGAAGAGCCTCAGCCCCAGCATTTT. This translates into CASSEEPQPQHF.

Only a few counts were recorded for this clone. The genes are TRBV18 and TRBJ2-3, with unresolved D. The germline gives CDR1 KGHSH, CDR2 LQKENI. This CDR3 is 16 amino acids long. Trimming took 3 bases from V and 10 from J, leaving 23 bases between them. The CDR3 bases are TGTGCCAGCTCACCGCACCCAGATGTGAGGTTGTTTTCGCAGTATTTT. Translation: CASSPHPDVRLFSQYF.

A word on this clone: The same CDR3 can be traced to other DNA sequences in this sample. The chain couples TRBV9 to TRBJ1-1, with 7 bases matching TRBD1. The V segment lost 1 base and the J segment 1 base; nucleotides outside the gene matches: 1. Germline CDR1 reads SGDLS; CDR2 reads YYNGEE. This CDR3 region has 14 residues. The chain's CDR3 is CASSVTGANTEAFF. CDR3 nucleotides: TGTGCCAGCAGCGTAACAGGGGCGAACACTGAAGCTTTCTTT.

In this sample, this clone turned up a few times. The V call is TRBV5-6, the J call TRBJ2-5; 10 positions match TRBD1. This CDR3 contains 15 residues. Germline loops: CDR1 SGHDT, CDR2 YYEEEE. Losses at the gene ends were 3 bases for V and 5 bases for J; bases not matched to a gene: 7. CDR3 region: CASSSRQGAWETQYF. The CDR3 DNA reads TGTGCCAGCAGCTCAAGACAGGGGGCATGGGAGACCCAGTACTTC.

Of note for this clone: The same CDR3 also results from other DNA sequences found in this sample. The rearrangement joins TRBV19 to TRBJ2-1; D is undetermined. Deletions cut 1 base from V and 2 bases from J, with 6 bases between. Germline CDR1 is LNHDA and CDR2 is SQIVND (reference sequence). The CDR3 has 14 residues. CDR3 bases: TGTGCCAGTAGTATAGGGGCAGCCTACAATGAGCAGTTCTTC. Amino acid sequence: CASSIGAAYNEQFF.

CDR3 sequence: CASSPFRGERKAGVGEQYF. The CDR3 region has the DNA TGTGCCAGCAGTCCCTTCCGTGGGGAGCGAAAAGCGGGAGTTGGCGAGCAGTACTTC. This chain joins TRBV27 and TRBJ2-7; the match to TRBD2 covers 8 bases. This CDR3 contains 19 residues. J lost 6 bases, V lost 5 bases, and 24 bases had no gene match. The germline gives CDR1 MNHEY, CDR2 SMNVEV (reference sequence).

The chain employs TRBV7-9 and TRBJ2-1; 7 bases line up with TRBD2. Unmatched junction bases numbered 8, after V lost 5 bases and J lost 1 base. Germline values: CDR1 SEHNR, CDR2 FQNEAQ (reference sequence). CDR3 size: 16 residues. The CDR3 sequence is CASSIGDYRSYNEQFF. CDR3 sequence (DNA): TGTGCCAGCAGCATAGGGGACTACCGGTCCTACAATGAGCAGTTCTTC. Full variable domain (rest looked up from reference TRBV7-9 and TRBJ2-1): DTGVSQNPRHKITKRGQNVTFRCDPISEHNRLYWYRQTLGQGPEFLTYFQNEAQLEKSRLLSDRFSAERPKGSFSTLEIQRTEQGDSAMYLCASSIGDYRSYNEQFFGPGTRLTVL.

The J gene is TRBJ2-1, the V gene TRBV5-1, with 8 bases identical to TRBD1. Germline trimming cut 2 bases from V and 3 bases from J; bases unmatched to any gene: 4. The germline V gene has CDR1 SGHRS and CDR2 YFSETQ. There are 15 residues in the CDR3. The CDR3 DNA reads TGCGCCAGCAGCTTAGAGGGACAGGACTACAATGAGCAGTTCTTC. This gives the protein CASSLEGQDYNEQFF.